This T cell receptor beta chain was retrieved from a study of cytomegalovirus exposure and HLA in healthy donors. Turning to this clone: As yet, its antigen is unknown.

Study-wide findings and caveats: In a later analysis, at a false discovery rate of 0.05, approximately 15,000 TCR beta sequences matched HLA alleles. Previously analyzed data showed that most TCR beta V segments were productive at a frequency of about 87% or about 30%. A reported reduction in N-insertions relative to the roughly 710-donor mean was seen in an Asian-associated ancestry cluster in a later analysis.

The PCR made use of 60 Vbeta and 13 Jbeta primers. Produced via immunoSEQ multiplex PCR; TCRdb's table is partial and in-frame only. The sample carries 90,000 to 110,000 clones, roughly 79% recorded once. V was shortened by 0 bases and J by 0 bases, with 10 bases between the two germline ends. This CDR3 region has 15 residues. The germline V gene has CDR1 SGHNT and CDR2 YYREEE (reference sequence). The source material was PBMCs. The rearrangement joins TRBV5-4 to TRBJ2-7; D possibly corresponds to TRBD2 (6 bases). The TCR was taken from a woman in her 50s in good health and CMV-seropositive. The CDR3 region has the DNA TGTGCCAGCAGCTTGGGACTAGAGAGCTCCTACGAGCAGTACTTC. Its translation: CASSLGLESSYEQYF.